The 27 T cell receptor beta chains given below trace back to one sample, sequenced in a study of cytomegalovirus exposure and HLA in healthy donors. Researchers ran the PCR with 60 Vbeta and 13 Jbeta primers. Measured with immunoSEQ multiplex PCR; TCRdb has only the in-frame clones, and not every one. The repertoire holds 110,000 to 150,000 clones, with about 76% as singletons. The material sequenced was PBMCs. The receptor source for this set is a male donor in good health and CMV-seronegative.

The rearrangement uses TRBV9 and TRBJ2-3, with no clear D. CDR1 and CDR2 from the germline V gene are SGDLS and YYNGEE. The CDR3 sequence is 15 residues long. The germline V and J ends were trimmed by 1 base and 2 bases, with 11 bases remaining between them. DNA of the CDR3: TGTGCCAGCAGCGTATCAAGCCATTTCACAGATACGCAGTATTTT. Protein sequence: CASSVSSHFTDTQYF.

This sequence joins TRBV7-9 and TRBJ2-1; 9 bases match TRBD2. The CDR3 covers 16 residues. Germline trimming cut 5 bases from V and 0 bases from J; bases unmatched to any gene: 5. CDR1 is SEHNR and CDR2 is FQNEAQ in the germline V gene (reference sequence). CDR3 nucleotide sequence: TGTGCCAGCAGCCACGGACTAGCGCACTCCTACAATGAGCAGTTCTTC. This sequence encodes CASSHGLAHSYNEQFF.

The J gene is TRBJ2-7, the V gene TRBV7-3; 7 bases fit TRBD2. Germline CDR1 reads SGHTA; CDR2 reads FQGTGA. The J segment lost 2 bases and the V segment lost 1 base, leaving 5 bases of the junction unmatched. This CDR3 has 15 residues. Written as DNA, the CDR3 is TGTGCCAGCAGCTTAAACGGACTAGGACCCTACGAGCAGTACTTC. Amino acids: CASSLNGLGPYEQYF.

The V and J genes are TRBV30 and TRBJ2-5; perhaps TRBD1 as D (6 bases). CDR3 length equals 14 residues. V gave up 4 bases and J gave up 1 base, with 13 bases separating them. Per germline, CDR1 GTSNPN and CDR2 SVGIG (reference sequence). The CDR3 nucleotides read TGTGCCTGGAACCCCAGCAGGGGCCAAGAGACCCAGTACTTC. It yields the protein CAWNPSRGQETQYF.

V is TRBV5-3 and J is TRBJ1-5; D not resolved. TRBV5-3 is an ORF, and what it does is uncertain. The CDR3 length is 9 residues. CDR3 sequence (DNA): TGTGCTTCGCGTGGGCCCCAGCATTTT. Translating it yields CASRGPQHF.

The chain links TRBV11-2 to TRBJ2-7, with 7 bases that match TRBD1. V lost 1 base to trimming and J lost 12 bases; unmatched junction nucleotides: 15. This CDR3 is 15 amino acids long. The germline V gene encodes CDR1 SGHAT and CDR2 FQNNGV. The CDR3 protein is CASSLVRGGANVGYF. CDR3 bases: TGTGCCAGCAGCTTAGTTCGAGGGGGCGCGAATGTAGGGTACTTC.

The chain recombines TRBV4-1 with TRBJ2-5; 8 nucleotides line up with TRBD1. Germline loops: CDR1 MGHRA, CDR2 YSYEKL. The CDR3 extends over 16 amino acids. V shed 4 bases and J 2 bases; nucleotides not matched to a gene: 9. CDR3 DNA sequence: TGCGCCAGCAGCCGAGCAGGGGGCTCCCTACAAGAGACCCAGTACTTC. Amino acids: CASSRAGGSLQETQYF.

This chain joins TRBV6-5 and TRBJ1-3, with a possible D match to TRBD1 (6 bases). Trimming shortened V by 4 bases and J by 0 bases, and 10 bases separated the two germline ends. Germline V CDR1 and CDR2: MNHEY, SVGAGI. The CDR3 has 15 residues. CDR3 sequence: CASSFDRSSGNTIYF. In DNA form, the CDR3 reads TGTGCCAGCAGTTTTGACAGGAGCTCTGGAAACACCATATATTTT.

This clone came up a few times. The chain links TRBV5-4 to TRBJ1-2; 9 bases agree with TRBD1. This CDR3 is built from 15 residues. CDR1 and CDR2 (germline): SGHNT, YYREEE (reference sequence). V lost 4 bases and J lost 1; bases outside the gene matches: 5. The CDR3 DNA reads TGTGCCAGCAGCGGACAGGGGAGTAATAACTATGGCTACACCTTC. This sequence encodes CASSGQGSNNYGYTF. Variable domain in full (rest from reference TRBV5-4 and TRBJ1-2): ETGVTQSPTHLIKTRGQQVTLRCSSQSGHNTVSWYQQALGQGPQFIFQYYREEENGRGNFPPRFSGLQFPNYSSELNVNALELDDSALYLCASSGQGSNNYGYTFGSGTRLTVV.

V and J are TRBV7-2 and TRBJ1-2, with TRBD1 identical over 9 bases. Per the germline V gene, CDR1 is SGHTA and CDR2 is FQGNSA. The V segment lost 5 bases and the J segment 4 bases; nucleotides outside the gene matches: 5. This CDR3 comprises 14 residues. The CDR3 nucleotides are TGTGCCAGCAGCCCACAGGGGGCAGGCTATGGCTACACCTTC. Its protein product is CASSPQGAGYGYTF.

V is TRBV7-9 and J is TRBJ2-2, with 8 bases identical to TRBD1. This CDR3 comprises 15 residues. The ends lost 4 bases at V and 4 bases at J; junction bases unmatched: 5. Germline V gene data show CDR1 as SEHNR and CDR2 as FQNEAQ (reference sequence). The CDR3 DNA follows: TGTGCCAGCAGCTCCCCGACAGGGGCCACCGGGGAGCTGTTTTTT. This translates into CASSSPTGATGELFF.

This clone was observed a single time. The J gene is TRBJ2-2, the V gene TRBV9; 9 bases map to TRBD2. The CDR3 runs to 16 residues. After removal of 0 bases from V and 3 bases from J, the junction contained 3 bases not matched to a gene. Germline CDR1 SGDLS, CDR2 YYNGEE. As DNA, the CDR3 is TGTGCCAGCAGCGTAGGCGGGAGGGGATACACCGGGGAGCTGTTTTTT. Translated: CASSVGGRGYTGELFF.

The rearrangement joins TRBV15 to TRBJ2-7; D not certain. CDR1 and CDR2 (germline): LNHNV, YYDKDF (reference sequence). V shed 4 bases and J shed 7 bases, with 14 bases lying between them. The CDR3 is made up of 13 amino acids. CDR3 DNA: TGTGCCACCAGCATGCCTCCTAGTGGGGAGCAGTACTTC. Amino acid sequence: CATSMPPSGEQYF. Looking up the rest from reference TRBV15 and TRBJ2-7 gives the full variable domain: DAMVIQNPRYQVTQFGKPVTLSCSQTLNHNVMYWYQQKSSQAPKLLFHYYDKDFNNEADTPDNFQSRRPNTSFCFLDIRSPGLGDTAMYLCATSMPPSGEQYFGPGTRLTVT.

Comment on this clone: No conserved phenylalanine or tryptophan is present at the end of the CDR3, so a read error is the likely explanation. The chain joins TRBV9 to TRBJ2-2, with 8 bases identical to TRBD2. The V segment lost 5 bases and the J segment 6 bases; nucleotides outside the gene matches: 15. This CDR3 comprises 17 residues. Germline values: CDR1 SGDLS, CDR2 YYNGEE. CDR3 region: CASSELTGGLIAGELFL. The DNA of the CDR3 is TGTGCCAGCAGTGAATTAACGGGGGGGCTAATCGCCGGGGAGCTGTTTCTT.

The J gene is TRBJ2-3, the V gene TRBV7-8, with TRBD2 matching 8 bases. After removal of 6 bases from V and 0 bases from J, the junction contained 8 bases not matched to a gene. The germline V gene encodes CDR1 SGHVS and CDR2 FQNEAQ. There are 16 residues in the CDR3. CDR3 in amino acids: CASSVSGAESTDTQYF. CDR3 sequence (DNA): TGTGCCAGCAGTGTTAGCGGGGCCGAGAGCACAGATACGCAGTATTTT.

The chain employs TRBV11-3 and TRBJ2-1; 10 bases are shared with TRBD2. V was pared by 2 bases and J by 5 bases, with 0 bases of the junction left unmatched. In germline, CDR1 is SGHNT, CDR2 YENEEA. The length of the CDR3 is 14 residues. In nucleotides, the CDR3 is TGTGCCAGCAGCTTAACTAGCGGGGACAATGAGCAGTTCTTC. It is translated as CASSLTSGDNEQFF.

In this sample, this clone turned up once. The J gene is TRBJ2-1, the V gene TRBV5-5, with unresolved D. Deletions cut 4 bases from V and 2 bases from J, with 7 bases between. The germline CDR1 and CDR2 sequences are SGHKS and YYEKEE (reference sequence). The CDR3 has 13 amino acids. The CDR3 nucleotides are TGTGCCAGCAGCCCGTATCCCTACAATGAGCAGTTCTTC. Translating gives CASSPYPYNEQFF.

The table lists this clone with a few counts. The rearrangement joins TRBV6-5 to TRBJ1-1; D is perhaps TRBD1 (5 bases). The V gene lost 2 bases and the J gene lost 3 bases, with 13 bases spanning the gap. Per germline, CDR1 MNHEY and CDR2 SVGAGI. The CDR3 extends over 15 amino acids. CDR3: CASSYKAGRDTEAFF. The CDR3, as DNA: TGTGCCAGCAGTTACAAGGCAGGGAGGGACACTGAAGCTTTCTTT.

The rearrangement joins TRBV29-1 to TRBJ1-1; TRBD1 agrees at 9 bases. Germline lookup yields CDR1 SQVTM and CDR2 ANQGSEA. The trim removed 1 base at V and 6 bases at J, leaving 3 bases unmatched. The CDR3 spans 13 residues. CDR3 residues: CSVEGTGVPEAFF. The CDR3 nucleotides read TGCAGCGTTGAAGGGACAGGGGTCCCTGAAGCTTTCTTT.

This clone was picked up a small number of times. This chain connects TRBV7-9 to TRBJ1-2, with D uncertain. Trimming took off 3 bases at V and 0 bases at J, with 5 bases between the two ends. The germline V gene has CDR1 SEHNR and CDR2 FQNEAQ (reference sequence). This CDR3 region has 13 residues. The CDR3: CASSFSTNYGYTF. The CDR3 DNA reads TGTGCCAGCAGCTTCAGTACTAACTATGGCTACACCTTC.

V and J are TRBV5-1 and TRBJ2-5, with TRBD2 matching over 8 bases. The CDR3 spans 16 residues. V lost 0 bases to trimming and J lost 5 bases; unmatched junction nucleotides: 9. Germline lookup yields CDR1 SGHRS and CDR2 YFSETQ. The CDR3 protein is CASSLGGSGGLETQYF. In DNA form, the CDR3 reads TGCGCCAGCAGCTTGGGCGGGAGCGGGGGTTTGGAGACCCAGTACTTC. Together with reference TRBV5-1 and TRBJ2-5, the CDR3 gives the full variable domain: KAGVTQTPRYLIKTRGQQVTLSCSPISGHRSVSWYQQTPGQGLQFLFEYFSETQRNKGNFPGRFSGRQFSNSRSEMNVSTLELGDSALYLCASSLGGSGGLETQYFGPGTRLLVL.

This clone came up a few times. The chain is built from TRBV18 and TRBJ2-1; possibly TRBD2 for D (5 bases). The germline CDR1 and CDR2 sequences are KGHSH and LQKENI. The CDR3 runs 14 residues. The V gene lost 4 bases and the J gene lost 2 bases, with 9 bases spanning the gap. CDR3 protein: CASSHPGTYNEQFF. DNA of the CDR3: TGTGCCAGCTCACATCCCGGGACCTACAATGAGCAGTTCTTC.

The CDR3 region has the DNA TGTGCCAGCAGCCCCTCCACAGATACGCAGTATTTT. It translates to CASSPSTDTQYF. This sequence joins TRBV7-6 and TRBJ2-3; D is unclear. This CDR3 has 12 residues. Germline CDR1 and CDR2: SGHVS and FNYEAQ. Trimming pared 5 bases from V and 2 bases from J, leaving 5 bases between.

The rearrangement links TRBV5-1 to TRBJ2-2; possibly TRBD1 for D (5 bases). Trimming removed 0 bases from V and 1 base from J, with 10 bases in between. From germline, CDR1 is SGHRS and CDR2 YFSETQ. This CDR3 is built from 16 residues. The chain's CDR3 is CASSLVGQGNTGELFF. The CDR3 DNA sequence: TGCGCCAGCAGCTTGGTGGGCCAGGGGAACACCGGGGAGCTGTTTTTT.

This clone has just a few counts. V and J are TRBV10-3 and TRBJ1-4; D call uncertain. The CDR3 totals 17 residues. Germline loops: CDR1 ENHRY, CDR2 SYGVKD. V shed 0 bases and J shed 2 bases, with 13 bases lying between them. The CDR3 here is CAISESGRRTTNEKLFF. CDR3 sequence (DNA): TGTGCCATCAGTGAGTCAGGCCGGAGAACGACTAATGAAAAACTGTTTTTT.

This chain joins TRBV5-8 and TRBJ2-1; 11 bases match TRBD2. From germline, CDR1 is SGHTS and CDR2 YDEGEE. Trimming removed 4 bases from V and 0 bases from J; junction bases left unmatched: 9. This CDR3 is 18 amino acids long. Here the CDR3 reads CASSKGTSGSSSYNEQFF. In nucleotides, the CDR3 is TGTGCCAGCAGCAAAGGGACTAGCGGATCTAGCTCCTACAATGAGCAGTTCTTC.

On this clone: Other nucleotide sequences in the sample specify the same CDR3. The chain links TRBV5-1 to TRBJ2-7; 8 bases agree with TRBD1. CDR3 length: 14 residues. The V gene end was trimmed by 3 bases and the J gene end by 2 bases; junction bases not matched to a gene: 4. In germline, CDR1 is SGHRS, CDR2 YFSETQ. The chain's CDR3 is CASSSGTGAYEQYF. Here the CDR3 DNA reads TGCGCCAGCAGCTCCGGGACAGGAGCCTACGAGCAGTACTTC.